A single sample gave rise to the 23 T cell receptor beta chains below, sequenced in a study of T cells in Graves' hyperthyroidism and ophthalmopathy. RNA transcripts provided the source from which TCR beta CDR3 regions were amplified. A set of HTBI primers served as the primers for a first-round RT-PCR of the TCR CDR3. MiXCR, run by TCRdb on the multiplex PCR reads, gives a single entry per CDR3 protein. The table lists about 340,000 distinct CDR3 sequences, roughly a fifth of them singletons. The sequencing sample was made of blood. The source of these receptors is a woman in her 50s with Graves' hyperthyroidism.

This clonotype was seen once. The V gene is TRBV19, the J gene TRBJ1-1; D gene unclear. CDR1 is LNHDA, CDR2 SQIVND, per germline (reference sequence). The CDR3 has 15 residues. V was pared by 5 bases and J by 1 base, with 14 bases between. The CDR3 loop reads CASSFLASRNTEAFF. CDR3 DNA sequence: TGTGCCAGTAGTTTCCTCGCGAGCAGGAACACTGAAGCTTTCTTT.

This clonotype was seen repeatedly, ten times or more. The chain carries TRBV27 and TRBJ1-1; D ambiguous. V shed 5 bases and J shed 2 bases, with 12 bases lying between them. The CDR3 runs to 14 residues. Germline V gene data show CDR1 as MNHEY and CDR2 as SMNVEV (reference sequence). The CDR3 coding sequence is TGTGCCAGCAGTAAATTCGGGTCAAACACTGAAGCTTTCTTT. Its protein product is CASSKFGSNTEAFF.

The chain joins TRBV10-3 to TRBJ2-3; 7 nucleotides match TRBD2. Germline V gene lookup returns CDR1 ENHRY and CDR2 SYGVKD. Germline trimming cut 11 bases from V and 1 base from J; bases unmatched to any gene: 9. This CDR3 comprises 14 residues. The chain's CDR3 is CASRGGRGTDTQYF. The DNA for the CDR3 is TGTGCCTCCCGGGGTGGGAGGGGCACAGATACGCAGTATTTT.

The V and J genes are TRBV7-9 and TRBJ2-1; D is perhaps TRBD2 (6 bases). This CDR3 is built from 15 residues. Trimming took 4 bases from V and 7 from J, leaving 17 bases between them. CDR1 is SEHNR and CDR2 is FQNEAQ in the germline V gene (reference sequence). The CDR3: CASSSFGGLVNEQFF. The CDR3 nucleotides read TGTGCCAGCAGCTCCTTCGGGGGACTTGTGAATGAGCAGTTCTTC.

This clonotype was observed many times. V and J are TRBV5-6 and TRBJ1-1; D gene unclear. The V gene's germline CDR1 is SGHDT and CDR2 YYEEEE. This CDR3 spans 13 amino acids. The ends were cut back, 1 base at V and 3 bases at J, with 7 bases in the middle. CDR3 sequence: CASSLTDYTEAFF. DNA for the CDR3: TGTGCCAGCAGCTTGACAGATTACACTGAAGCTTTCTTT.

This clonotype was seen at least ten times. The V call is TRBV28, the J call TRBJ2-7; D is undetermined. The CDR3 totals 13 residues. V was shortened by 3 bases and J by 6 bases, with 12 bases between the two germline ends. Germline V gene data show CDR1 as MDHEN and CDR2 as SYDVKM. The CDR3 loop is CASSLAVLREQYF. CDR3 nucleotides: TGTGCCAGCAGTTTGGCCGTTCTTCGCGAGCAGTACTTC.

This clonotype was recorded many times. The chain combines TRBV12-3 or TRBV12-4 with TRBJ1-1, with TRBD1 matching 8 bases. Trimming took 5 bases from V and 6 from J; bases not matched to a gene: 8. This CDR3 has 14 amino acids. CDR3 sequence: CASSPGQGVAEAFF. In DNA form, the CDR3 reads TGTGCCAGCAGTCCTGGACAGGGAGTTGCTGAAGCTTTCTTT.

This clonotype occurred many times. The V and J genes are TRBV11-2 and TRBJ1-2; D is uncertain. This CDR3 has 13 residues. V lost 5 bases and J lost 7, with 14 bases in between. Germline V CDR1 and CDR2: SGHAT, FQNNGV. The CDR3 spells CASSPRWESGYTF. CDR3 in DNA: TGTGCCAGCAGCCCGCGGTGGGAGTCTGGCTACACCTTC. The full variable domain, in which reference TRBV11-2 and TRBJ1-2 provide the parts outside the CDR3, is EAGVAQSPRYKIIEKRQSVAFWCNPISGHATLYWYQQILGQGPKLLIQFQNNGVVDDSQLPKDRFSAERLKGVDSTLKIQPAKLEDSAVYLCASSPRWESGYTFGSGTRLTVV.

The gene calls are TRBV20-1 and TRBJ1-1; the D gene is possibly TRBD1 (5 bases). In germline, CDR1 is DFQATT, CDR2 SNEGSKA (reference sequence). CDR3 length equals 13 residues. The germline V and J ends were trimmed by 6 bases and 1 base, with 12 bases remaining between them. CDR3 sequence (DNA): TGCAGTGCCCCTGGCAGGGCGAACACTGAAGCTTTCTTT. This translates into CSAPGRANTEAFF.

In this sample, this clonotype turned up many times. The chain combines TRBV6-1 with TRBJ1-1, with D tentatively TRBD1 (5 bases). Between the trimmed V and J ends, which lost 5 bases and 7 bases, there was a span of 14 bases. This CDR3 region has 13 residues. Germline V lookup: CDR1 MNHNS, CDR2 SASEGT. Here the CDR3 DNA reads TGTGCCAGCAGTTCGGGACTTTTAGGTGAAGCTTTCTTT. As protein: CASSSGLLGEAFF.

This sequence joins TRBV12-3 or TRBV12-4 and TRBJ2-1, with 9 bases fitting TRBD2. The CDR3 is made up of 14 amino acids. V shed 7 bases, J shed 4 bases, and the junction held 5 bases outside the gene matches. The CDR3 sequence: CASTNSGGYNEQFF. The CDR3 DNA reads TGTGCCAGCACCAATAGCGGGGGATACAATGAGCAGTTCTTC.

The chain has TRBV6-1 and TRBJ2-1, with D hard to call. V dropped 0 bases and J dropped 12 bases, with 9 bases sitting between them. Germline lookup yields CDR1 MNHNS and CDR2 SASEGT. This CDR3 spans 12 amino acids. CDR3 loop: CASSEAVAWQFF. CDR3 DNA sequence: TGTGCCAGCAGTGAAGCTGTGGCGTGGCAGTTCTTC.

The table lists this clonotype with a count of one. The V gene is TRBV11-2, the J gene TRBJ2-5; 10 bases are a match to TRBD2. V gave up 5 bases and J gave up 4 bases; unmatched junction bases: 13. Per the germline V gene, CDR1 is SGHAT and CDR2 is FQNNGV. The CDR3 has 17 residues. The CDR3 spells CASSRLQREGPRETQYF. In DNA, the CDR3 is TGTGCCAGCAGCCGACTTCAGCGGGAGGGCCCTCGAGAGACCCAGTACTTC. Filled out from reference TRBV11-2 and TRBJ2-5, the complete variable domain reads EAGVAQSPRYKIIEKRQSVAFWCNPISGHATLYWYQQILGQGPKLLIQFQNNGVVDDSQLPKDRFSAERLKGVDSTLKIQPAKLEDSAVYLCASSRLQREGPRETQYFGPGTRLLVL.

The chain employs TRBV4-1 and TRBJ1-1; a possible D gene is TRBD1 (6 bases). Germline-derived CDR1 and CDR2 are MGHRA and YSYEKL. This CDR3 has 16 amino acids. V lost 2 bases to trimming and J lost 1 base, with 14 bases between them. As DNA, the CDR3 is TGCGCCAGCAGCCAAAAAGGGGGGGGAGGGAACACTGAAGCTTTCTTT. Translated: CASSQKGGGGNTEAFF.

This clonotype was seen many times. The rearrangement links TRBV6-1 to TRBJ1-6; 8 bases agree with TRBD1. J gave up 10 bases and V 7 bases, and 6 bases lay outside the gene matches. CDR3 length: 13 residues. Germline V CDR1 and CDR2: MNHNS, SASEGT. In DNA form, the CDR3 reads TGTGCCAGCAACGACAGGGGCTTCTCACCCCTCCACTTT. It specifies CASNDRGFSPLHF.

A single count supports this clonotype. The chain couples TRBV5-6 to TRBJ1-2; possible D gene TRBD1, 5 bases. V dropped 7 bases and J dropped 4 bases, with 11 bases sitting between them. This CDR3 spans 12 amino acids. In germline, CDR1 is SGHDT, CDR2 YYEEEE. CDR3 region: CASSGRIYGYTF. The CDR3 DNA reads TGTGCCAGCTCGGGACGGATCTATGGCTACACCTTC.

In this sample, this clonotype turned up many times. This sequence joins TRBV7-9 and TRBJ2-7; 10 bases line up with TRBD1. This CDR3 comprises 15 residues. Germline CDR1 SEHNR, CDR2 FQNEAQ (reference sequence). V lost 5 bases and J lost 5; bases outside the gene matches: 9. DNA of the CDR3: TGTGCCAGCAGCCCAAGGGACAGGGGTCGGAACGAGCAGTACTTC. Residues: CASSPRDRGRNEQYF. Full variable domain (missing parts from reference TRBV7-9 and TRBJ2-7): DTGVSQNPRHKITKRGQNVTFRCDPISEHNRLYWYRQTLGQGPEFLTYFQNEAQLEKSRLLSDRFSAERPKGSFSTLEIQRTEQGDSAMYLCASSPRDRGRNEQYFGPGTRLTVT.

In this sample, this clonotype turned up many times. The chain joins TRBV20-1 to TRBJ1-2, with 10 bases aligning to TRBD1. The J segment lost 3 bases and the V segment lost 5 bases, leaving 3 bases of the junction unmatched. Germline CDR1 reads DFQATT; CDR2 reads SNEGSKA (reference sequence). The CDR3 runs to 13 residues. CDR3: CSARDRGHYGYTF. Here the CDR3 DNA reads TGCAGTGCTCGGGACAGGGGCCACTATGGCTACACCTTC.

The CDR3 DNA reads TGCGCCAGCAGCTACACGACAGGCTCCTACGAGCAGTACTTC. Translating gives CASSYTTGSYEQYF. The chain employs TRBV5-1 and TRBJ2-7, with D possibly being TRBD1 (6 bases). Germline V gene data show CDR1 as SGHRS and CDR2 as YFSETQ. Trimming removed 3 bases at V and 0 bases at J, with 10 bases between. CDR3 length: 14 residues.

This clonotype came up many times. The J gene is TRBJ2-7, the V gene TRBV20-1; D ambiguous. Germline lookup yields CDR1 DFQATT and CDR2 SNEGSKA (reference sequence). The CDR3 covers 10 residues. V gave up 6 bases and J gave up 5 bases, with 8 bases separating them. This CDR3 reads CSAGFHEQYF. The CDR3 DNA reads TGCAGTGCGGGGTTCCACGAGCAGTACTTC.

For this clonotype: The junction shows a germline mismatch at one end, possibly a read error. CDR3 in amino acids: CASGNQPQHF. CDR3 DNA: TGTGCTAGTGGTAATCAACCCCAGCATTTT. The chain is built from TRBV12-5 and TRBJ1-5, with D uncertain. The CDR3 is 10 amino acids. Germline lookup yields CDR1 LGHNT and CDR2 FRNRAP.

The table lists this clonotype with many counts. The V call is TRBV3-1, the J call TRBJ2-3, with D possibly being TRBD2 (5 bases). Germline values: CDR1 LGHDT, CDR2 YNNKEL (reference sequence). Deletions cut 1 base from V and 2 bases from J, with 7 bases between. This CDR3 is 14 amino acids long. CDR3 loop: CASSQGADTDTQYF. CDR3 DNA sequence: TGTGCCAGCAGCCAAGGAGCGGACACAGATACGCAGTATTTT.

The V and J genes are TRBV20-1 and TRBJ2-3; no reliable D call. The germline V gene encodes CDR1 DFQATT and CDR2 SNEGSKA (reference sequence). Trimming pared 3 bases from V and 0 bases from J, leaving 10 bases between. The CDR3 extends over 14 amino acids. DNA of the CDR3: TGCAGTGCTAGCCCCGTGGACAGCACAGATACGCAGTATTTT. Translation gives CSASPVDSTDTQYF.